The 30 T cell receptor beta chains presented below share a single source sample, sequenced in a study of T cell responses to AZD1222 COVID-19 vaccine. Data came from immunoSEQ multiplex PCR; TCRdb stores just in-frame clones and leaves some out. The sample has about 110,000 clones, 70% to 90% seen once. Specimen: peripheral blood, collected on day 0 of MenACWY control vaccination. The source of these receptors is an adult in good health.

The chain carries TRBV28 and TRBJ1-1; possible D gene TRBD1, 5 bases. Germline V gene lookup returns CDR1 MDHEN and CDR2 SYDVKM. Trimming removed 6 bases from V and 5 bases from J, with 7 bases in between. CDR3 length: 11 residues. The CDR3 region is CASSPGTEAFF. CDR3 sequence (DNA): TGTGCCAGCAGCCCAGGGACTGAAGCTTTCTTT.

This clone was detected only once. This rearrangement joins TRBV2 to TRBJ2-7, with no clear D. Germline V gene sequence: CDR1 SNHLY, CDR2 FYNNEI. The CDR3 contains 12 residues. Trimming left V 6 bases short and J 2 bases short, with 8 bases between. The CDR3 DNA follows: TGTGCCAGCAGAACGGAGACCTACGAGCAGTACTTC. Amino acid sequence: CASRTETYEQYF.

A few counts support this clone. A single base is all that separates this from a far larger clone, so a read error is likely. V gene TRBV4-1 combines with J gene TRBJ1-6, with D maybe TRBD1 (6 bases). The germline V gene has CDR1 MGHRA and CDR2 YSYEKL. The CDR3 is 13 residues long. Here the CDR3 reads CPSRGLYNSPLHF. CDR3 in DNA: TGCCCCAGCAGGGGCCTCTATAATTCACCCCTCCACTTT.

The chain carries TRBV2 and TRBJ1-1; no reliable D call. Germline V gives CDR1 SNHLY, CDR2 FYNNEI. This CDR3 spans 13 amino acids. V was clipped by 9 bases and J by 1 base, with 12 bases between them. This chain's CDR3 is CASTDGRNTEAFF. The DNA for the CDR3 is TGTGCCAGTACGGACGGGCGGAACACTGAAGCTTTCTTT.

The chain joins TRBV11-2 to TRBJ2-7; no clear D. The CDR3 runs 11 residues. V lost 5 bases to trimming and J lost 6 bases, with 8 bases between them. Germline CDR1 is SGHAT and CDR2 is FQNNGV. The chain's CDR3 is CASSLGPEQYF. CDR3 sequence (DNA): TGTGCCAGCAGCCTTGGACCCGAGCAGTACTTC.

This clone has a handful of counts. The gene calls are TRBV27 and TRBJ2-3; the D gene is possibly TRBD1 (5 bases). Trimming removed 4 bases at V and 2 bases at J, with 13 bases between. Germline CDR1 reads MNHEY; CDR2 reads SMNVEV (reference sequence). CDR3 length: 15 residues. CDR3 residues: CASSYQGILTDTQYF. The CDR3 DNA reads as TGTGCCAGCAGTTACCAGGGAATACTCACAGATACGCAGTATTTT.

The chain is built from TRBV11-3 and TRBJ1-1, with D possibly matching TRBD1 (5 bases). Per germline, CDR1 SGHNT and CDR2 YENEEA. The CDR3 sequence is 14 residues long. The ends were cut back, 2 bases at V and 9 bases at J, with 16 bases in the middle. This chain's CDR3 is CASSLKGQGNKAFF. For the CDR3, the DNA is TGTGCCAGCAGCTTAAAAGGGCAGGGTAACAAAGCTTTCTTT. The full variable domain, its missing parts supplied by reference TRBV11-3 and TRBJ1-1, is EAGVVQSPRYKIIEKKQPVAFWCNPISGHNTLYWYLQNLGQGPELLIRYENEEAVDDSQLPKDRFSAERLKGVDSTLKIQPAELGDSAVYLCASSLKGQGNKAFFGQGTRLTVV.

V usage is TRBV9 and J usage is TRBJ1-3; no reliable D call. The germline V and J ends were trimmed by 0 bases and 0 bases, with 7 bases remaining between them. Germline V gene lookup returns CDR1 SGDLS and CDR2 YYNGEE. There are 15 residues in the CDR3. CDR3 in amino acids: CASSVGKDSGNTIYF. In nucleotides, the CDR3 is TGTGCCAGCAGCGTAGGAAAAGACTCTGGAAACACCATATATTTT.

The chain links TRBV5-1 to TRBJ1-1; 7 bases agree with TRBD1. This CDR3 is 14 amino acids long. The J segment lost 3 bases and the V segment lost 4 bases, leaving 6 bases of the junction unmatched. CDR1 and CDR2 (germline): SGHRS, YFSETQ. The CDR3 reads CASSVGQADTEAFF. CDR3 bases: TGCGCCAGCAGCGTAGGACAGGCGGACACTGAAGCTTTCTTT.

V and J are TRBV7-2 and TRBJ2-1; no reliable D call. Germline CDR1 SGHTA, CDR2 FQGNSA. The CDR3 consists of 13 residues. V shed 1 base and J shed 2 bases, with 3 bases lying between them. CDR3 protein: CASSLVAYNEQFF. CDR3 in DNA: TGTGCCAGCAGCTTAGTGGCCTACAATGAGCAGTTCTTC.

The rearrangement uses TRBV6-4 and TRBJ2-3; D might be TRBD2 (5 bases). CDR3 length: 14 amino acids. The germline V gene has CDR1 MRHNA and CDR2 SNTAGT. V lost 5 bases, J lost 1 base, and 10 bases lay in between. This CDR3 reads CASSNGLGTDTQYF. The CDR3 coding sequence is TGTGCCAGCAGTAACGGACTCGGCACAGATACGCAGTATTTT.

The rearrangement uses TRBV28 and TRBJ2-7; 12 bases align to TRBD2. The CDR3 runs 13 residues. Germline assignment: CDR1 MDHEN and CDR2 SYDVKM. Trimming at V came to 10 bases and at J to 2 bases, leaving 3 bases not matched to a gene. CDR3 sequence: CATRTSGTYEQYF. Written as DNA, the CDR3 is TGTGCCACAAGGACTAGCGGGACCTACGAGCAGTACTTC.

The chain joins TRBV10-3 to TRBJ2-5; D ambiguous. Trimming removed 0 bases from V and 0 bases from J, with 14 bases in between. CDR1 ENHRY and CDR2 SYGVKD come from the germline V gene. CDR3 length: 17 amino acids. CDR3 sequence reads: CAISESIGRSYQETQYF. CDR3 in DNA: TGTGCCATCAGTGAGTCGATAGGTCGGTCGTACCAAGAGACCCAGTACTTC.

The chain joins TRBV9 to TRBJ1-6; possible D gene TRBD1, 5 bases. The length of the CDR3 is 15 residues. Per germline, CDR1 SGDLS and CDR2 YYNGEE. The ends were cut back, 0 bases at V and 8 bases at J, with 12 bases in the middle. CDR3 sequence: CASSVDEGLDSPLHF. The CDR3 DNA reads TGTGCCAGCAGCGTAGACGAGGGGTTGGATTCACCCCTCCACTTT.

The V call is TRBV28, the J call TRBJ1-5, with D unclear. Germline CDR1 MDHEN, CDR2 SYDVKM. This CDR3 has 11 residues. Trimming stripped 6 bases from V and 8 bases from J, with 8 bases between. Here the CDR3 reads CASRDYEPQHF. Here the CDR3 DNA reads TGTGCCAGCAGGGACTACGAGCCCCAGCATTTT.

The chain combines TRBV15 with TRBJ1-4; no clear D gene. The CDR3 runs 15 residues. CDR1 and CDR2 (germline): LNHNV, YYDKDF (reference sequence). Trimming took off 0 bases at V and 5 bases at J, with 10 bases between the two ends. The CDR3 coding sequence is TGTGCCACCAGCAGAGATCGAGCCCTAAATGAAAAACTGTTTTTT. This codes for CATSRDRALNEKLFF.

V and J are TRBV6-2 or TRBV6-3 and TRBJ2-7; D is unclear. CDR3 length: 12 residues. Germline values: CDR1 MNHEY, CDR2 SVGEGT. V was cut by 2 bases and J by 6 bases, with 8 bases left in between. DNA of the CDR3: TGTGCCAGCAGTTACCCGGGTGGCGAGCAGTACTTC. It specifies CASSYPGGEQYF.

The rearrangement links TRBV5-4 to TRBJ1-2; D is unresolved. Germline V CDR1 and CDR2: SGHNT, YYREEE (reference sequence). V lost 0 bases to trimming and J lost 2 bases, with 5 bases between them. This CDR3 contains 13 residues. The CDR3 DNA reads as TGTGCCAGCAGCTTGGGGACCAACTATGGCTACACCTTC. Translation: CASSLGTNYGYTF.

The chain has TRBV7-2 and TRBJ2-1, with D maybe TRBD2 (5 bases). This CDR3 region has 14 residues. Looked up from germline, CDR1 is SGHTA and CDR2 is FQGNSA. Trimming cost V 5 bases and J 4 bases, with 12 bases left between them. In nucleotides, the CDR3 is TGTGCCAGCAGCCTAAGCGGCTCGTACAATGAGCAGTTCTTC. As protein: CASSLSGSYNEQFF.

This chain connects TRBV12-3 or TRBV12-4 to TRBJ1-2; no clear D gene. The CDR3 contains 13 residues. Trimming stripped 6 bases from V and 0 bases from J, with 8 bases between. CDR3 protein: CASSSDPNYGYTF. The DNA for the CDR3 is TGTGCCAGCAGCTCGGACCCTAACTATGGCTACACCTTC.

The chain carries TRBV6-2 or TRBV6-3 and TRBJ1-2, with no clear D. V dropped 1 base and J dropped 7 bases, with 13 bases sitting between them. This CDR3 region has 14 residues. From germline, CDR1 is MNHEY and CDR2 SVGEGT. CDR3 residues: CASSYFPPSSGYTF. CDR3 coding DNA: TGTGCCAGCAGTTACTTCCCCCCATCGTCTGGCTACACCTTC.

The V gene is TRBV9, the J gene TRBJ1-1, with D possibly TRBD1 on 6 matching bases. Germline V gene sequence: CDR1 SGDLS, CDR2 YYNGEE. V was clipped by 0 bases and J by 0 bases, with 12 bases between them. The CDR3 runs to 16 residues. The chain's CDR3 is CASSVGGTSMNTEAFF. CDR3 bases: TGTGCCAGCAGCGTAGGGGGGACATCTATGAACACTGAAGCTTTCTTT.

This sequence joins TRBV29-1 and TRBJ1-2; tentative D call: TRBD1 (5 bases). The CDR3 has 12 residues. Per the germline V gene, CDR1 is SQVTM and CDR2 is ANQGSEA. V lost 4 bases and J lost 3, with 9 bases in between. CDR3 amino acids: CSVGGTDYGYTF. CDR3 nucleotide sequence: TGCAGCGTTGGGGGCACCGACTATGGCTACACCTTC.

The chain joins TRBV6-2 or TRBV6-3 to TRBJ1-1, with a tentative D call TRBD1 (5 bases). V was shortened by 0 bases and J by 2 bases, with 25 bases between the two germline ends. The germline CDR1 and CDR2 sequences are MNHEY and SVGEGT. CDR3 length: 20 amino acids. CDR3 loop: CASSYSVARAPETYNTEAFF. CDR3 coding DNA: TGTGCCAGCAGTTACTCGGTAGCCAGGGCACCCGAAACGTACAACACTGAAGCTTTCTTT.

V gene TRBV9 combines with J gene TRBJ1-3; D call uncertain. Germline V gene sequence: CDR1 SGDLS, CDR2 YYNGEE. The CDR3 runs 16 residues. The germline V and J ends were trimmed by 0 bases and 0 bases, with 10 bases remaining between them. CDR3 nucleotides: TGTGCCAGCAGCGTAGGGGTACAGCTCTCTGGAAACACCATATATTTT. Translation gives CASSVGVQLSGNTIYF.

This clone is a singleton in its sample. This rearrangement joins TRBV19 to TRBJ1-1, with a weak D call TRBD1 (6 bases). The germline gives CDR1 LNHDA, CDR2 SQIVND (reference sequence). V lost 3 bases, J lost 7 bases, and 18 bases lay in between. The CDR3 length is 15 residues. Here the CDR3 reads CASSIFAGGAYEAFF. Here the CDR3 DNA reads TGTGCCAGTAGTATCTTCGCTGGGGGGGCTTATGAAGCTTTCTTT.

This sequence joins TRBV11-3 and TRBJ2-1; a possible D gene is TRBD1 (5 bases). The CDR3 runs 12 residues. Trimming removed 0 bases at V and 9 bases at J, with 6 bases between. The germline CDR1 and CDR2 sequences are SGHNT and YENEEA. The CDR3 DNA reads as TGTGCCAGCAGCTTAGATGGGGCTGAGCAGTTCTTC. As protein: CASSLDGAEQFF. The whole variable domain, remainder taken from reference TRBV11-3 and TRBJ2-1, is EAGVVQSPRYKIIEKKQPVAFWCNPISGHNTLYWYLQNLGQGPELLIRYENEEAVDDSQLPKDRFSAERLKGVDSTLKIQPAELGDSAVYLCASSLDGAEQFFGPGTRLTVL.

V is TRBV7-9 and J is TRBJ1-1; 9 nucleotides align to TRBD1. Trimming at V came to 1 base and at J to 3 bases, leaving 0 bases not matched to a gene. The germline V gene has CDR1 SEHNR and CDR2 FQNEAQ (reference sequence). The CDR3 is 14 residues long. The CDR3 protein is CASSLGDRDTEAFF. CDR3 in DNA: TGTGCCAGCAGCTTAGGGGACAGGGACACTGAAGCTTTCTTT.

The V gene is TRBV6-6, the J gene TRBJ1-6; a possible D gene is TRBD1 (6 bases). In germline, CDR1 is MNHNY, CDR2 SVGAGI (reference sequence). Between the trimmed V and J ends, which lost 5 bases and 10 bases, there was a span of 21 bases. The CDR3 spans 16 residues. CDR3 region: CASSNGRQGFRSPLHF. The CDR3, as DNA: TGTGCCAGCAGTAACGGGCGGCAGGGGTTTAGGTCACCCCTCCACTTT.

The chain employs TRBV2 and TRBJ1-2, with 7 bases lining up with TRBD1. Per the germline V gene, CDR1 is SNHLY and CDR2 is FYNNEI. The CDR3 has 13 residues. V was pared by 7 bases and J by 4 bases, with 6 bases of the junction left unmatched. The CDR3 DNA follows: TGTGCCAGCACCCCGGGACAGCCCTATGGCTACACCTTC. It yields the protein CASTPGQPYGYTF.